These 2 T cell receptor beta chains came from one sample sequenced in a study of identical twins. TCRdb re-called the 5' RACE reads with MiXCR, one entry per CDR3 protein. This table holds about 890,000 distinct CDR3 sequences, more than 9% found once. These data also formed part of another study, on yellow fever vaccine responses in identical twins.

What was sequenced was PBMCs. The source of these receptors is a woman aged 18-30 years in good health.

This chain links TRBV11-2 with TRBJ1-4; TRBD1 might be the D (5 bases). Trimming pared 5 bases from V and 8 bases from J, leaving 18 bases between. The CDR3 runs to 15 residues. The germline V gene has CDR1 SGHAT and CDR2 FQNNGV. CDR3 coding DNA: TGTGCCAGCAGCGGCCAGGGAGATCGGGGAGAAAAACTGTTTTTT. Protein: CASSGQGDRGEKLFF.

The gene calls are TRBV9 and TRBJ2-1, with no clear D. The CDR3 is made up of 14 amino acids. CDR1 SGDLS and CDR2 YYNGEE come from the germline V gene. Deletions cut 0 bases from V and 10 bases from J, with 14 bases between. The CDR3 nucleotides read TGTGCCAGCAGCGTAGCTGACGGTTTTGAGGAGCAGTTCTTC. This translates into CASSVADGFEEQFF.